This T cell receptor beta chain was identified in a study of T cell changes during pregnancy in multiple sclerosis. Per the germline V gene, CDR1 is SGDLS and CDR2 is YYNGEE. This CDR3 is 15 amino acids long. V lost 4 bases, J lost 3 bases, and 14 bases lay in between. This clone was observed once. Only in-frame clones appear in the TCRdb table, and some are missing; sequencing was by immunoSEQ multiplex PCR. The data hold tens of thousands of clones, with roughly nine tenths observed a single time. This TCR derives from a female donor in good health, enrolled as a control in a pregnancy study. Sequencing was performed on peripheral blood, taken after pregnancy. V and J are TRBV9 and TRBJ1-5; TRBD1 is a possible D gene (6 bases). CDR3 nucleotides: TGTGCCAGCAGCCCGGACACAGGGATCAATCAGCCCCAGCATTTT. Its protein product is CASSPDTGINQPQHF.